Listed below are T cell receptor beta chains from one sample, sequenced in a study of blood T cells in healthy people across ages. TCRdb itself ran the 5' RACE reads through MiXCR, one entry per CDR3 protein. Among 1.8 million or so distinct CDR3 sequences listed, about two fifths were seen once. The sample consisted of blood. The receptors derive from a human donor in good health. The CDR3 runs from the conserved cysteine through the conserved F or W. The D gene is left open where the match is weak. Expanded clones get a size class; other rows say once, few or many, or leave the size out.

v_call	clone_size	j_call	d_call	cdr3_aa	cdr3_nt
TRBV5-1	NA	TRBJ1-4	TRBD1	CASSGQGGSLDEKLFF	TGCGCCAGCAGCGGGCAGGGGGGGAGTTTGGATGAAAAACTGTTTTTT
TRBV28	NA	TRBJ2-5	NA	CASSFSRHATEAVETQYF	TGTGCCAGCAGTTTCTCTCGCCATGCGACTGAGGCCGTGGAGACCCAGTACTTC
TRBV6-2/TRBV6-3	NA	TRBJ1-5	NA	CASGTSNQPQHF	TGTGCCAGCGGAACAAGCAATCAGCCCCAGCATTTT
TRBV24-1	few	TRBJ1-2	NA	CATSDPRGQSSNYGYTF	TGTGCCACCAGTGACCCTCGAGGGCAATCGTCTAACTATGGCTACACCTTC
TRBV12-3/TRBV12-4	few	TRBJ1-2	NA	CASPSRGGYTF	TGTGCCAGCCCTAGTAGGGGTGGCTACACCTTC
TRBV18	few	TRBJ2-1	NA	CASSATSREQFF	TGTGCCAGCTCAGCGACATCCCGTGAGCAGTTCTTC
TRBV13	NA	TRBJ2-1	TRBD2	CASSSAGGQYHNEQFF	TGTGCCAGCAGCTCCGCGGGGGGACAATATCACAATGAGCAGTTCTTC
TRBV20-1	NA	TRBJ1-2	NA	CSARVGGSSNYGYTF	TGCAGTGCTAGAGTCGGAGGCAGTTCTAACTATGGCTACACCTTC
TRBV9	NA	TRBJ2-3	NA	CASSRTVYSTDTQYF	TGTGCCAGCAGCCGTACGGTGTATAGCACAGATACGCAGTATTTT
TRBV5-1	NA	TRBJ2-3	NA	CASSFEGNPGTDTQYF	TGCGCCAGCAGCTTTGAAGGGAACCCCGGAACAGATACGCAGTATTTT
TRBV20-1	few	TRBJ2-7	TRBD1	CSARDLDRGSEQYF	TGCAGTGCTAGAGACCTCGACAGGGGGTCCGAGCAGTACTTC
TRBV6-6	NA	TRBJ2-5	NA	CASSYSIGAGQETQYF	TGTGCCAGCAGTTACTCGATAGGTGCGGGTCAAGAGACCCAGTACTTC
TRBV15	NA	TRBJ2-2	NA	CAASSMINSNTGELFF	TGTGCCGCCAGCAGTATGATAAATTCGAACACCGGGGAGCTGTTTTTT
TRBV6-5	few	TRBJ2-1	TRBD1	CASSYYRGQGARSVEQFF	TGTGCCAGCAGTTACTACCGAGGACAGGGGGCGCGTTCGGTTGAGCAGTTCTTC
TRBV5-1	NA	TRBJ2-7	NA	CASSLAAGRTYEQYF	TGCGCCAGCAGCTTGGCTGCGGGCAGGACCTACGAGCAGTACTTC
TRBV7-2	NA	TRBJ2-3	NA	CASSRLGLPDDTQYF	TGTGCCAGCAGCAGATTGGGTCTACCTGATGATACGCAGTATTTT
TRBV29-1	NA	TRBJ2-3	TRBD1	CSVVGKGGTDTQSF	TGCAGCGTTGTAGGGAAAGGGGGCACAGATACGCAGTCTTTT
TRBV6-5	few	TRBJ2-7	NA	CASSWSSGEVAHEQYF	TGTGCCAGCAGTTGGTCCTCAGGGGAAGTAGCTCACGAGCAGTACTTC
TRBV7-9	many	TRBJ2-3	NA	CASSLLGGSTDTQYF	TGTGCCAGCAGTTTATTGGGGGGTAGCACAGATACGCAGTATTTT
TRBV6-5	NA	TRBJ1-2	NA	CASSYSSSLGRLNYGYTF	TGTGCCAGCAGTTACTCGAGTTCTCTGGGCCGCCTTAACTATGGCTACACCTTC
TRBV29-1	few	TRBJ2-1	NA	CSTELGQEQFF	TGCAGCACAGAATTAGGACAGGAGCAGTTCTTC
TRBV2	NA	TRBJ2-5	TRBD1	CASSGLSGTGLSKETQYF	TGTGCCAGCAGTGGACTTTCCGGGACAGGGTTGTCTAAGGAGACCCAGTACTTC
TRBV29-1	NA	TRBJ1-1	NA	CSVDVRDTEAFF	TGCAGCGTGGATGTCAGGGACACTGAAGCTTTCTTT
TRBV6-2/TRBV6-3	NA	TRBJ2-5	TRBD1	CASNYGQGGQETQYF	TGTGCCAGCAACTACGGACAGGGTGGTCAAGAGACCCAGTACTTC
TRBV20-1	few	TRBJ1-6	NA	CSASVTGGPNSPLHF	TGCAGTGCTAGTGTTACAGGAGGCCCGAATTCACCCCTCCACTTT
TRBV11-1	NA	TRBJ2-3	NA	CASSLEIRGTDTQYF	TGTGCCAGCAGCTTAGAGATACGGGGCACAGATACGCAGTATTTT
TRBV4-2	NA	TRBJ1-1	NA	CASSQERVATEAFF	TGTGCCAGCAGCCAAGAGAGGGTTGCCACTGAAGCTTTCTTT
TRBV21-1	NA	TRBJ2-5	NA	CASSPERKGPNEQYF	TGTGCCAGCAGCCCAGAGAGGAAAGGCCCCAATGAGCAGTACTTC
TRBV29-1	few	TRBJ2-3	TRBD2	CSVERAGRDTQYF	TGCAGCGTAGAACGAGCGGGGAGGGATACGCAGTATTTT
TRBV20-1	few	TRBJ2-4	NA	CSASTTGVAKNIQYF	TGCAGTGCTAGTACCACCGGCGTAGCCAAAAACATTCAGTACTTC
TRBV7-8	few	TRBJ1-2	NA	CASSLRGPTYGYTF	TGTGCCAGCAGCTTAAGAGGGCCCACCTATGGCTACACCTTC
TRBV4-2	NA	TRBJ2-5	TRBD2	CASSQDTVAGTSGGQETQVF	TGTGCCAGCAGCCAAGATACGGTAGCGGGGACCAGTGGGGGCCAAGAGACCCAGGTCTTC
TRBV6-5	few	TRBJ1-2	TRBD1	CASRSSTGINYGYTF	TGTGCCAGCAGGTCTTCGACAGGGATTAACTATGGCTACACCTTC
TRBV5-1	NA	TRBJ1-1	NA	CASSLNRKGAEAFF	TGCGCCAGCAGCTTGAACAGGAAGGGGGCTGAAGCTTTCTTT
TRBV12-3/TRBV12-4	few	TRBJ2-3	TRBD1	CASSTRQGATQYF	TGTGCCAGCAGTACCAGACAGGGGGCCACGCAGTATTTT
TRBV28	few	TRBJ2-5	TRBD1	CASSPLRTGGLQETQYF	TGTGCCAGCAGTCCGCTTAGGACAGGGGGGTTACAAGAGACCCAGTACTTC
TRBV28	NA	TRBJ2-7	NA	CANRESGGVDEQYF	TGTGCCAACAGAGAATCAGGGGGGGTCGACGAGCAGTACTTC
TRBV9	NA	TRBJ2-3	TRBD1	CASSVVSPDRGTDTQYF	TGTGCCAGCAGCGTAGTGAGTCCCGACAGGGGCACAGATACGCAGTATTTT
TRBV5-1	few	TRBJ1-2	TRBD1	CASSEGTGTIYGYTF	TGCGCCAGCAGCGAGGGGACAGGGACAATCTATGGCTACACCTTC
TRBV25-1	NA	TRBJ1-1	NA	CASSARAEAFF	TGTGCCAGCAGTGCTCGCGCTGAAGCTTTCTTT
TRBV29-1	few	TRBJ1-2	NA	CSVVGLGYGYTF	TGCAGCGTTGTTGGGTTAGGGTATGGCTACACCTTC
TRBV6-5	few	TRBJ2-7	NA	CASSYSAWVEQYF	TGTGCCAGCAGTTACTCGGCTTGGGTGGAGCAGTACTTC
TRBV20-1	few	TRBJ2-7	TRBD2	CSVIGGGFGNEQYF	TGCAGCGTTATAGGCGGGGGGTTTGGCAACGAGCAGTACTTC
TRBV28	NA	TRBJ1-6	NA	CASRPPGGDSPLHF	TGTGCCAGCAGGCCTCCGGGTGGGGATTCACCCCTCCACTTT
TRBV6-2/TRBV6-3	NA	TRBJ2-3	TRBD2	CASSKTGTSGLSTDTQYF	TGTGCCAGCAGTAAAACCGGGACTAGCGGTCTTAGCACAGATACGCAGTATTTT
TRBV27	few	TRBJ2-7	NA	CASSLSPGVFEQYF	TGTGCCAGCAGTTTATCCCCAGGGGTCTTCGAGCAGTACTTC
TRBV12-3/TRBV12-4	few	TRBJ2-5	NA	CASSLTRGPETQYF	TGTGCCAGCAGTTTGACGCGGGGGCCAGAGACCCAGTACTTC
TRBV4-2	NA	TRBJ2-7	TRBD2	CASSQDTSGVPSYEQYF	TGTGCCAGCAGCCAAGATACTAGCGGGGTCCCCTCCTACGAGCAGTACTTC
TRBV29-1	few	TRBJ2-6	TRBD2	CSVRLAGVSSGANVLTF	TGCAGCGTTCGACTAGCGGGGGTGAGCTCTGGGGCCAACGTCCTGACTTTC
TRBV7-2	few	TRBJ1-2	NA	CASSPWDTNYGYTF	TGTGCCAGCAGCCCGTGGGACACTAACTATGGCTACACCTTC
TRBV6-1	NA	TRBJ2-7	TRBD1	CASSDRGQGGYEQYF	TGTGCCAGCAGTGACAGGGGGCAAGGGGGCTACGAGCAGTACTTC
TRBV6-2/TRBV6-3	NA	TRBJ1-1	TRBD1	CASSYSRGQTEAFF	TGTGCCAGCAGTTACTCGAGGGGGCAAACTGAAGCTTTCTTT
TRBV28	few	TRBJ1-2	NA	CASGGPMTAYGYTF	TGTGCCAGCGGTGGACCTATGACAGCTTATGGCTACACCTTC
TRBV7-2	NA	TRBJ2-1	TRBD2	CASSYRLAGPSFDEQFF	TGTGCCAGCAGCTACAGACTAGCGGGGCCGTCTTTCGATGAGCAGTTCTTC
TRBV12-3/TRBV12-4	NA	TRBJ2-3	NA	CASSFAGTGESPDTQYF	TGTGCCAGCAGTTTCGCGGGAACAGGGGAAAGCCCAGATACGCAGTATTTT
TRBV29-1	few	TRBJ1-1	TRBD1	CSAGQGAVTEAFF	TGCAGCGCTGGACAGGGGGCAGTCACTGAAGCTTTCTTT
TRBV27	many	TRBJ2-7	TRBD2	CASSPGRVSYEQYF	TGTGCCAGCAGTCCAGGGAGGGTATCCTACGAGCAGTACTTC